This TCR beta chain stems from a study of blood T cell repertoires in COVID-19. Study-wide background: Sites across the United States, Italy and Spain contributed samples from acute and convalescent COVID-19. PBMCs, B-cell-depleted T cells, or T cells provided the cDNA or gDNA that made up the material.

The assay was immunoSEQ multiplex PCR, and TCRdb's table has in-frame clones only and misses some. Of 95,000 to 150,000 clones in the sample, 70% to 90% are singletons; the top ten hold 3% to 5%. The sequenced sample was peripheral blood. This TCR was sampled from a man between 60 and 70 years old with acute or convalescent COVID-19.

The CDR3 nucleotides are TGTGCCAGCAGTGAACCTAGCGGGAGAGGGGGAGAGACCCAGTACTTC. Translated, it gives CASSEPSGRGGETQYF. The V call is TRBV2, the J call TRBJ2-5; 10 bases agree with TRBD2. The CDR3 sequence is 16 residues long. J gave up 4 bases and V 2 bases, and 7 bases lay outside the gene matches. Germline V gene data show CDR1 as SNHLY and CDR2 as FYNNEI.